The 21 T cell receptor beta chains below were found in one sample sequenced in a study of T-cell reconstitution after alpha-beta-depleted transplantation in children. The TCRbeta library was prepared with unique molecular identifiers. Via MiXCR, TCRdb re-called the PCR reads, giving one row per CDR3 protein. The sample holds a few hundred thousand distinct CDR3 sequences, roughly a tenth seen once. This material consisted of PBMCs from the stem cell graft donor, taken from the stem cell graft. These receptors originate from a human donor who donated a stem cell graft to a child with SCID.

This clonotype was observed many times. V usage is TRBV12-3 or TRBV12-4 and J usage is TRBJ1-1, with D tentatively TRBD1 (5 bases). This CDR3 comprises 13 residues. Trimming cost V 8 bases and J 2 bases, with 12 bases left between them. The CDR3 region has the DNA TGTGCCAGCCAAGGGACGAAAAACACTGAAGCTTTCTTT. Protein product: CASQGTKNTEAFF.

This clonotype came up a few times. At one of its ends the junction is not consistent with the germline gene, which may arise from a read error. The genes are TRBV12-3 or TRBV12-4 and TRBJ2-6, with 7 nucleotides matching TRBD1. CDR3 length: 18 amino acids. Here the CDR3 DNA reads TGTGCCAGCTGTTTAAGACAGGGAGCAACAGGAGGGGCCAACGTCCTGACTTTC. Its translation: CASCLRQGATGGANVLTF.

This clonotype was seen ten or more times. The rearrangement joins TRBV3-1 to TRBJ2-3; 8 bases are shared with TRBD2. Germline V CDR1 and CDR2: LGHDT, YNNKEL (reference sequence). Trimming took 2 bases from V and 2 from J; bases not matched to a gene: 9. The CDR3 covers 17 residues. The chain's CDR3 is CASSQNPGGPPTDTQYF. The CDR3, as DNA: TGTGCCAGCAGCCAAAATCCGGGGGGGCCCCCCACAGATACGCAGTATTTT.

The sample holds a few counts of this clonotype. The chain links TRBV19 to TRBJ1-5, with D unresolved. This CDR3 is 15 amino acids long. V lost 3 bases to trimming and J lost 5 bases, with 14 bases between them. The germline V gene encodes CDR1 LNHDA and CDR2 SQIVND (reference sequence). In DNA, the CDR3 is TGTGCCAGTAGTATTATGGGAAGGTTGGATCAGCCCCAGCATTTT. This gives the protein CASSIMGRLDQPQHF.

In its sample, this clonotype was seen many times. The rearrangement joins TRBV6-1 to TRBJ2-2; D is perhaps TRBD1 (6 bases). The CDR3 contains 15 residues. V lost 6 bases, J lost 4 bases, and 15 bases lay in between. Per the germline V gene, CDR1 is MNHNS and CDR2 is SASEGT. As DNA, the CDR3 is TGTGCCAGCAGACCACCCACAGGGAGCACCGGGGAGCTGTTTTTT. Protein: CASRPPTGSTGELFF.

In this sample, this clonotype turned up many times. The J gene is TRBJ1-1, the V gene TRBV20-1, with 9 nucleotides matching TRBD1. The CDR3 runs 13 residues. V lost 6 bases and J lost 0; bases outside the gene matches: 2. Germline CDR1 DFQATT, CDR2 SNEGSKA (reference sequence). The CDR3 sequence: CSANRGLNTEAFF. The CDR3 bases are TGCAGTGCCAACAGGGGGCTGAACACTGAAGCTTTCTTT.

This clonotype was seen a handful of times. This chain links TRBV20-1 with TRBJ2-1; either TRBD1 or TRBD2 may supply D (6 bases each). The V and J ends lost 3 bases and 3 bases respectively, with 21 bases between them. The CDR3 is 17 amino acids. Germline V gene data show CDR1 as DFQATT and CDR2 as SNEGSKA (reference sequence). The CDR3 here is CSASTPSGARIYNEQFF. In DNA form, the CDR3 reads TGCAGTGCTAGCACCCCTTCGGGGGCTCGAATCTACAATGAGCAGTTCTTC.

At least ten counts were recorded for this clonotype. V usage is TRBV20-1 and J usage is TRBJ2-1; 13 nucleotides match TRBD2. Germline loops: CDR1 DFQATT, CDR2 SNEGSKA (reference sequence). CDR3 size: 17 residues. Germline trimming cut 4 bases from V and 0 bases from J; bases unmatched to any gene: 6. The CDR3 loop reads CSAKRLAGGSSYNEQFF. CDR3 bases: TGCAGTGCTAAGAGACTAGCGGGGGGAAGCTCCTACAATGAGCAGTTCTTC.

This clonotype was detected ten times or more. V and J are TRBV5-1 and TRBJ1-1; no clear D. The V gene lost 0 bases and the J gene lost 4 bases, with 10 bases spanning the gap. The CDR3 covers 14 residues. Germline V gives CDR1 SGHRS, CDR2 YFSETQ. The CDR3 spells CASSLGTGPTEAFF. In DNA, the CDR3 is TGCGCCAGCAGCTTGGGAACTGGACCCACTGAAGCTTTCTTT.

Many counts were recorded for this clonotype. The J gene is TRBJ1-1, the V gene TRBV7-2; tentatively, D is TRBD1 (5 bases). Germline CDR1 SGHTA, CDR2 FQGNSA. CDR3 size: 14 residues. Deletions cut 5 bases from V and 3 bases from J, with 13 bases between. CDR3 residues: CASSPAAGHTEAFF. The CDR3 DNA reads TGTGCCAGCAGCCCCGCGGCAGGGCACACTGAAGCTTTCTTT. Using reference TRBV7-2 and TRBJ1-1 for the parts outside the CDR3, the full variable domain is GAGVSQSPSNKVTEKGKDVELRCDPISGHTALYWYRQSLGQGLEFLIYFQGNSAPDKSGLPSDRFSAERTGGSVSTLTIQRTQQEDSAVYLCASSPAAGHTEAFFGQGTRLTVV.

This clonotype was observed many times. V gene TRBV10-3 combines with J gene TRBJ2-2; 8 bases line up with TRBD1. V gave up 6 bases and J gave up 0 bases; unmatched junction bases: 3. Germline values: CDR1 ENHRY, CDR2 SYGVKD. The CDR3 has 15 amino acids. This CDR3 reads CAIRPGQANTGELFF. The CDR3 coding sequence is TGTGCCATCAGGCCGGGACAGGCGAACACCGGGGAGCTGTTTTTT.

This clonotype was detected many times. The chain recombines TRBV5-1 with TRBJ2-7, with TRBD1 identical over 10 bases. J gave up 6 bases and V 3 bases, and 18 bases lay outside the gene matches. There are 18 residues in the CDR3. CDR1 and CDR2 from the germline V gene are SGHRS and YFSETQ. The CDR3 sequence is CASSSTRDRGFLRAEQYF. CDR3 bases: TGCGCCAGCAGCTCGACCAGGGACAGGGGTTTTTTGCGGGCCGAGCAGTACTTC.

This clonotype was seen repeatedly, ten times or more. The chain carries TRBV3-1 and TRBJ2-7; D ambiguous. The V gene lost 1 base and the J gene lost 13 bases, with 14 bases spanning the gap. Germline CDR1 LGHDT, CDR2 YNNKEL (reference sequence). The CDR3 extends over 12 amino acids. CDR3 coding DNA: TGTGCCAGCAGCCAAGTGGACGGACCCTTCTACTTC. Its protein product is CASSQVDGPFYF.

This clonotype was detected many times. This chain connects TRBV5-1 to TRBJ2-3, with 8 bases aligning to TRBD2. The germline CDR1 and CDR2 sequences are SGHRS and YFSETQ. The CDR3 loop spans 17 amino acids. J was trimmed by 0 bases and V by 4 bases; bases with no gene match: 10. CDR3 protein: CASSVGPLAASTDTQYF. For the CDR3, the DNA is TGCGCCAGCAGCGTGGGCCCACTAGCGGCTAGCACAGATACGCAGTATTTT.

This clonotype was seen ten or more times. J is TRBJ2-2 and V is TRBV5-1; tentatively, D is TRBD2 (7 bases). V shed 2 bases and J shed 6 bases, with 14 bases lying between them. Germline values: CDR1 SGHRS, CDR2 YFSETQ. The CDR3 consists of 15 residues. CDR3 nucleotide sequence: TGCGCCAGCAGCTTACGAGGGGGGGTCCCCGGGGAGCTGTTTTTT. Its protein product is CASSLRGGVPGELFF.

The V gene is TRBV5-1, the J gene TRBJ2-2; 11 bases agree with TRBD1. V shed 4 bases, J shed 4 bases, and the junction held 9 bases outside the gene matches. The CDR3 length is 17 residues. Germline V gene sequence: CDR1 SGHRS, CDR2 YFSETQ. The CDR3 reads CASSRRSGTGGTGELFF. The CDR3 nucleotides are TGCGCCAGCAGCCGACGATCCGGGACAGGGGGCACCGGGGAGCTGTTTTTT.

The chain has TRBV6-5 and TRBJ2-1, with 11 bases identical to TRBD2. Germline CDR1 MNHEY, CDR2 SVGAGI. The CDR3 covers 19 residues. J gave up 6 bases and V 2 bases, and 15 bases lay outside the gene matches. The CDR3 bases are TGTGCCAGCAGTTACCCTCGAGGGGTTAGCGGGGGGGCCGCCAATGAGCAGTTCTTC. Protein product: CASSYPRGVSGGAANEQFF.

This chain connects TRBV6-1 to TRBJ1-2; D remains ambiguous. V shed 5 bases and J shed 7 bases, with 17 bases lying between them. Germline V lookup: CDR1 MNHNS, CDR2 SASEGT. The CDR3 is 14 residues long. CDR3 nucleotides: TGTGCCAGCAGTCCCAGCCGACGGGTGGGTGGCTACACCTTC. Protein product: CASSPSRRVGGYTF.

This clonotype was seen repeatedly, ten times or more. The chain has TRBV20-1 and TRBJ1-1, with 7 bases aligning to TRBD1. Looked up from germline, CDR1 is DFQATT and CDR2 is SNEGSKA (reference sequence). The CDR3 covers 13 residues. V lost 1 base, J lost 4 bases, and 3 bases stayed unmatched. Here the CDR3 DNA reads TGCAGTGCTAGAGGACAGGGTCCCACTGAAGCTTTCTTT. It codes for CSARGQGPTEAFF.

This clonotype was detected many times. The V call is TRBV20-1, the J call TRBJ2-3; 10 nucleotides line up with TRBD2. V lost 4 bases and J lost 5; bases outside the gene matches: 9. The length of the CDR3 is 15 residues. The V gene's germline CDR1 is DFQATT and CDR2 SNEGSKA (reference sequence). The CDR3, as DNA: TGCAGTGCTACCATCCTAGCGGGGGCCGGAGATACGCAGTATTTT. This codes for CSATILAGAGDTQYF.

This clonotype showed up many times. The DNA for the CDR3 is TGTGCCAGCAGACAATTTCGGACAGGGGACTATGGCTACACCTTC. This translates into CASRQFRTGDYGYTF. This sequence joins TRBV2 and TRBJ1-2, with 9 bases aligning to TRBD1. CDR1 and CDR2 (germline): SNHLY, FYNNEI. The CDR3 runs 15 residues. Trimming cost V 6 bases and J 3 bases; bases outside gene matches: 8.